This entry lists 8 T cell receptor beta chains sequenced from one sample in a study of T-cell reconstitution after alpha-beta-depleted transplantation in children. Library preparation (for TCRbeta) was performed with unique molecular identifiers. Each CDR3 protein gets one entry after TCRdb re-called the PCR reads with MiXCR. The sample yields 400,000 to 500,000 distinct CDR3 sequences, 11% seen once. Sequenced here: PBMCs from the stem cell graft donor, sampled from the stem cell graft. The receptors were gathered from a human donor who donated a stem cell graft to a child with acute myeloid leukemia.

This sequence joins TRBV7-2 and TRBJ1-1; 9 bases agree with TRBD1. J lost 0 bases, V lost 0 bases, and 8 bases had no gene match. Per the germline V gene, CDR1 is SGHTA and CDR2 is FQGNSA. There are 18 residues in the CDR3. The CDR3 bases are TGTGCCAGCAGCTTAGCGCCCGGACAGGGGACCATGAACACTGAAGCTTTCTTT. This encodes CASSLAPGQGTMNTEAFF.

The chain combines TRBV18 with TRBJ2-1; TRBD1 might be the D (6 bases). V was pared by 3 bases and J by 3 bases, with 18 bases between. The CDR3 totals 17 residues. CDR1 and CDR2 from the germline V gene are KGHSH and LQKENI. CDR3 nucleotides: TGTGCCAGCTCACCCGGAGCGACAGGTCCGTTCTACAATGAGCAGTTCTTC. It codes for CASSPGATGPFYNEQFF.

The rearrangement uses TRBV11-2 and TRBJ2-7; D may be TRBD1 (5 bases). Trimming left V 2 bases short and J 0 bases short, with 8 bases between. CDR1 SGHAT and CDR2 FQNNGV come from the germline V gene. The CDR3 contains 14 residues. In DNA, the CDR3 is TGTGCCAGCAGCTTAATGCAGGGCTCCTACGAGCAGTACGTC. It encodes CASSLMQGSYEQYV.

V gene TRBV14 combines with J gene TRBJ2-7, with D tentatively TRBD1 (6 bases). Trimming stripped 3 bases from V and 0 bases from J, with 15 bases between. This CDR3 is built from 16 residues. Looked up from germline, CDR1 is SGHDN and CDR2 is FVKESK. The CDR3 reads CASSHRGGPLSYEQYF. The CDR3 DNA sequence: TGTGCCAGCAGCCATAGAGGGGGTCCCCTCTCCTACGAGCAGTACTTC.

This chain connects TRBV27 to TRBJ2-3; no definite D call. Trimming stripped 2 bases from V and 0 bases from J, with 6 bases between. Germline CDR1 reads MNHEY; CDR2 reads SMNVEV (reference sequence). The CDR3 has 14 residues. In DNA, the CDR3 is TGTGCCAGCAGTTTACGTCCTAGCACAGATACGCAGTATTTT. Protein product: CASSLRPSTDTQYF.

The chain carries TRBV20-1 and TRBJ1-1; no clear D gene. The CDR3 runs 11 residues. Germline lookup yields CDR1 DFQATT and CDR2 SNEGSKA (reference sequence). Trimming cost V 3 bases and J 5 bases, with 7 bases left between them. The CDR3 is CSASGRTEAFF. DNA for the CDR3: TGCAGTGCTAGCGGGAGGACTGAAGCTTTCTTT.

The chain is built from TRBV20-1 and TRBJ2-3; 7 bases fit TRBD1. The J segment lost 2 bases and the V segment lost 6 bases, leaving 5 bases of the junction unmatched. CDR1 and CDR2 (germline): DFQATT, SNEGSKA (reference sequence). CDR3 length: 13 amino acids. CDR3 protein: CSAPGQYTDTQYF. The CDR3 nucleotides read TGCAGTGCCCCGGGACAGTACACAGATACGCAGTATTTT.

This clonotype has only a few counts. The J gene is TRBJ2-3, the V gene TRBV29-1; weak D call: TRBD1 (6 bases). Germline CDR1 reads SQVTM; CDR2 reads ANQGSEA. CDR3 length: 19 residues. V shed 0 bases and J shed 0 bases, with 22 bases lying between them. Here the CDR3 DNA reads TGCAGCGTTGAAGATCCGGGACAACTTTCAGCCATTAGCACAGATACGCAGTATTTT. This sequence encodes CSVEDPGQLSAISTDTQYF.